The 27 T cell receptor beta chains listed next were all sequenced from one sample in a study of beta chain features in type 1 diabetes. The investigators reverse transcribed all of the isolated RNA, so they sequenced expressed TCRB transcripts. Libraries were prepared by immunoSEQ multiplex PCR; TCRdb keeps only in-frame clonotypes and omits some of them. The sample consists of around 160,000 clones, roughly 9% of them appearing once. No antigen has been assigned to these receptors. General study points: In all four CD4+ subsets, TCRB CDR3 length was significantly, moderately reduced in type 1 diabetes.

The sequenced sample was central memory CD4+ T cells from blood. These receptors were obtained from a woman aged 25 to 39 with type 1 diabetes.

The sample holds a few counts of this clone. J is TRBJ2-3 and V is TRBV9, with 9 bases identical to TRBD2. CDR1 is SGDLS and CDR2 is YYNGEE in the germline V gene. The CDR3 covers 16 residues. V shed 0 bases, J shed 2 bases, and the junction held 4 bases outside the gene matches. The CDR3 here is CASSVDPSGTTDTQYF. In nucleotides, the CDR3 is TGTGCCAGCAGCGTAGATCCTAGCGGGACCACAGATACGCAGTATTTT.

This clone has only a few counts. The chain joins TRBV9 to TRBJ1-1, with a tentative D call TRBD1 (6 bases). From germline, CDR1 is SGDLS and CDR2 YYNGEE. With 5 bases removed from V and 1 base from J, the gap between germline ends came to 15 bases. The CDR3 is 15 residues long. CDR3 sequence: CASRATGTPNTEAFF. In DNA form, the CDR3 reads TGTGCCAGCAGAGCAACCGGGACACCGAACACTGAAGCTTTCTTT.

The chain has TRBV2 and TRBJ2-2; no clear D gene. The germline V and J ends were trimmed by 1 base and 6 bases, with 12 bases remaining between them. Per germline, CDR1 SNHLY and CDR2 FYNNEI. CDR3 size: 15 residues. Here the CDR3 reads CASSEGRLVSGELFF. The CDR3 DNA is TGTGCCAGCAGTGAAGGTCGGCTAGTATCCGGGGAGCTGTTTTTT.

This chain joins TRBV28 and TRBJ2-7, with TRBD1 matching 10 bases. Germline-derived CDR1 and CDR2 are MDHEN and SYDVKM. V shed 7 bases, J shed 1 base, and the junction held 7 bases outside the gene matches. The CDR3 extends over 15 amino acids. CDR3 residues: CASTPGQGGSYEQYF. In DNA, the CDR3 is TGTGCCAGCACTCCCGGACAGGGGGGTTCCTACGAGCAGTACTTC.

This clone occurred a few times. As DNA, the CDR3 is TGTGCCAGCAGCCTGCTCCCAGGGCCCTACGAGCAGTACTTC. Its translation is CASSLLPGPYEQYF. The chain couples TRBV14 to TRBJ2-7, with TRBD1 as a possible D gene (5 bases). With 4 bases removed from V and 2 bases from J, the gap between germline ends came to 12 bases. This CDR3 has 14 residues. CDR1 SGHDN and CDR2 FVKESK come from the germline V gene.

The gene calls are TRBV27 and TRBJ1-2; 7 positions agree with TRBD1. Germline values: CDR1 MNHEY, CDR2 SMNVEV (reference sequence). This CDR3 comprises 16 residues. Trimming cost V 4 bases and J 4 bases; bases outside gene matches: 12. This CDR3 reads CASSSQQGPLGYGYTF. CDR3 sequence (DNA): TGTGCCAGCAGTTCCCAACAGGGGCCCCTTGGCTATGGCTACACCTTC.

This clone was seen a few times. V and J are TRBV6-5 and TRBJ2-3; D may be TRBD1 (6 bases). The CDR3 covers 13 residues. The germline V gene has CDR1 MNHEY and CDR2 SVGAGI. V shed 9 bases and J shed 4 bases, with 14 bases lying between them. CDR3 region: CASHDWGPDTQYF. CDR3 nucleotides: TGTGCCAGTCACGATTGGGGGCCAGATACGCAGTATTTT.

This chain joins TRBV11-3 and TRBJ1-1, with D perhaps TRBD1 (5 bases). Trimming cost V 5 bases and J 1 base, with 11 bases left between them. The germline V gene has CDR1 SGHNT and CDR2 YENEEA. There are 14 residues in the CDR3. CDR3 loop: CASSRGGANTEAFF. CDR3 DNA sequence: TGTGCCAGCAGCAGAGGAGGGGCGAACACTGAAGCTTTCTTT.

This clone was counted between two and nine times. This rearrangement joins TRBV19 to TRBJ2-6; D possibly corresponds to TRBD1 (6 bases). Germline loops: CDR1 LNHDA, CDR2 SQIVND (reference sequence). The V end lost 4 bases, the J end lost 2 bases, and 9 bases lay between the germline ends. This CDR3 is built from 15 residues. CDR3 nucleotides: TGTGCCAGTAGTAGGAACAGGGCTGGGGCCAACGTCCTGACTTTC. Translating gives CASSRNRAGANVLTF.

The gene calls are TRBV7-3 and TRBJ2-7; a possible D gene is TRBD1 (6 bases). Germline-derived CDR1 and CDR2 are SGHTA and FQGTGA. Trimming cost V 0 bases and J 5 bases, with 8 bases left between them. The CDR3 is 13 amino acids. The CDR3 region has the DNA TGTGCCAGCAGCTTAACGGGGGCCCACGAGCAGTACTTC. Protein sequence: CASSLTGAHEQYF.

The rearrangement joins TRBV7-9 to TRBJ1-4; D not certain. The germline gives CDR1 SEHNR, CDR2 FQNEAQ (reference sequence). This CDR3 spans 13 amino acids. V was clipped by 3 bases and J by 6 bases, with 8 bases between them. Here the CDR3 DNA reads TGTGCCAGCAGCTTTGGGAGTTATGAAAAACTGTTTTTT. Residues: CASSFGSYEKLFF.

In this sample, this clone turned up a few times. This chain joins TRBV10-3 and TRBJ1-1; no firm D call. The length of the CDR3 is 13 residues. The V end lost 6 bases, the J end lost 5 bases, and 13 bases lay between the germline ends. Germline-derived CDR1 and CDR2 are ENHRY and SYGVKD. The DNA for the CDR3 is TGTGCCATCAGCAGGCCGGATCTAACTGAAGCTTTCTTT. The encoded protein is CAISRPDLTEAFF.

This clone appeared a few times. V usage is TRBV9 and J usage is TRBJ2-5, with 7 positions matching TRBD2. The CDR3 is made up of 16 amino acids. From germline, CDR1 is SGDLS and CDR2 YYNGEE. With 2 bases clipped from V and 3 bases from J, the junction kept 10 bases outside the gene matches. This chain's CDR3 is CASSVSWQRGKETQYF. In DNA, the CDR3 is TGTGCCAGCAGCGTCTCCTGGCAGCGGGGTAAAGAGACCCAGTACTTC.

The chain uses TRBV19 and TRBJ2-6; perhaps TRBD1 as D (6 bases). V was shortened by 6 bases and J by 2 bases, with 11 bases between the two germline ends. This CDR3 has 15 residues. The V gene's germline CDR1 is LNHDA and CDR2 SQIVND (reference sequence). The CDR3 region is CASRDPGAGANVLTF. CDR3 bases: TGTGCCAGTAGGGACCCAGGGGCTGGGGCCAACGTCCTGACTTTC.

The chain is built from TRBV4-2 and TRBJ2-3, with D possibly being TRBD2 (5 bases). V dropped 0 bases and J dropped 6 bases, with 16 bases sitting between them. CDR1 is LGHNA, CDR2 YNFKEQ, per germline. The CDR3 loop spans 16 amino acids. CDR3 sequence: CASSQEPVLAVDTQYF. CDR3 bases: TGTGCCAGCAGCCAAGAACCGGTCCTAGCTGTGGATACGCAGTATTTT.

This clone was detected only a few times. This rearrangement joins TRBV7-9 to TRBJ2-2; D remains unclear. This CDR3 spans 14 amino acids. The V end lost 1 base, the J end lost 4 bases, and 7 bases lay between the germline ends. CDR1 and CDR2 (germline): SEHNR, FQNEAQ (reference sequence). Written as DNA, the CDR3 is TGTGCCAGCAGCTTAGGCGTTGTCACCGGGGAGCTGTTTTTT. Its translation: CASSLGVVTGELFF.

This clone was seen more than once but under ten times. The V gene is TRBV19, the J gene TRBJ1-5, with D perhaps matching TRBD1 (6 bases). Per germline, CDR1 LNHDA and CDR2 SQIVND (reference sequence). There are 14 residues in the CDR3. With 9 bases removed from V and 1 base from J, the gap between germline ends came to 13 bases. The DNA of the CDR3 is TGTGCCAGCCACAGGGTTGAAAGCAATCAGCCCCAGCATTTT. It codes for CASHRVESNQPQHF.

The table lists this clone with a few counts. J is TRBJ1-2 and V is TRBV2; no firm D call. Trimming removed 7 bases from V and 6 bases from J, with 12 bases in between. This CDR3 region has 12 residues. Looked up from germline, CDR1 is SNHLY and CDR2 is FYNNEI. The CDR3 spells CASIYQVDGYTF. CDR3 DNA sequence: TGTGCCAGCATTTATCAGGTCGATGGCTACACCTTC.

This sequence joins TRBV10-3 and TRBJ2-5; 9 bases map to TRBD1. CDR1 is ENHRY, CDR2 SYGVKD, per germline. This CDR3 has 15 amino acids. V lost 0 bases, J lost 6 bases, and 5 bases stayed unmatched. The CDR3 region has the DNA TGTGCCATCAGTGAGTCGGGGACAGGGTGGCAGACCCAGTACTTC. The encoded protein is CAISESGTGWQTQYF.

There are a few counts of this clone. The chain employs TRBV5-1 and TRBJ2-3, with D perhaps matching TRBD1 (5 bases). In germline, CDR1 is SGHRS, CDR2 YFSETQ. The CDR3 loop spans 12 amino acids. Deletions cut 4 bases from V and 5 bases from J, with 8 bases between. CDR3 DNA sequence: TGCGCCAGCAGCCTAGGGGTAGATACGCAGTATTTT. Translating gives CASSLGVDTQYF. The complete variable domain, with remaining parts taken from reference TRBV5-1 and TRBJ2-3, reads KAGVTQTPRYLIKTRGQQVTLSCSPISGHRSVSWYQQTPGQGLQFLFEYFSETQRNKGNFPGRFSGRQFSNSRSEMNVSTLELGDSALYLCASSLGVDTQYFGPGTRLTVL.

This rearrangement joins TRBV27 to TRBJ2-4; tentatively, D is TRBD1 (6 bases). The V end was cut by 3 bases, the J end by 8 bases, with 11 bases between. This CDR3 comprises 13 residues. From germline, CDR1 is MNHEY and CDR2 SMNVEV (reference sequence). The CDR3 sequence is CASSLWGQDIQYF. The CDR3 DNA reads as TGTGCCAGCAGTTTGTGGGGGCAGGACATTCAGTACTTC.

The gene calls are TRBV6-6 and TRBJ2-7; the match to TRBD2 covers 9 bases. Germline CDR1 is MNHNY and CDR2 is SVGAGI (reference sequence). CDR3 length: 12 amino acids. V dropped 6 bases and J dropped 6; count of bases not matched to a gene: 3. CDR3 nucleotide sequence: TGTGCCAGCAGGCGGGAGGGCCTCGAGCAGTACTTC. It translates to CASRREGLEQYF.

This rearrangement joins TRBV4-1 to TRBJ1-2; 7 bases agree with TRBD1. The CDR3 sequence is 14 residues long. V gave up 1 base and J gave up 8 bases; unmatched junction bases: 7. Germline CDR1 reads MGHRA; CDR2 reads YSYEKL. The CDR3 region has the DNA TGCGCCAGCAGCCAAGCTCCACAGGGGCCCGGCTACACCTTC. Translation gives CASSQAPQGPGYTF.

In DNA, the CDR3 is TGTGCCAGCAGCACCTCCTGGGGGCCGGGAAAGGAGACCCAGTACTTC. Protein: CASSTSWGPGKETQYF. The chain recombines TRBV7-2 with TRBJ2-5; tentatively, D is TRBD1 (6 bases). The ends were cut back, 5 bases at V and 5 bases at J, with 21 bases in the middle. The CDR3 extends over 16 amino acids. Germline V gene data show CDR1 as SGHTA and CDR2 as FQGNSA.

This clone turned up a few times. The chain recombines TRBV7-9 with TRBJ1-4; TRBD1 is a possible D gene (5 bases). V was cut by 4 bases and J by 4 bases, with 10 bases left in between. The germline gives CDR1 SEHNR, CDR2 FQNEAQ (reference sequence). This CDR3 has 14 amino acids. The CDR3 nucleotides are TGTGCCAGCAGCTCCCTCGACAGTAATGAAAAACTGTTTTTT. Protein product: CASSSLDSNEKLFF.

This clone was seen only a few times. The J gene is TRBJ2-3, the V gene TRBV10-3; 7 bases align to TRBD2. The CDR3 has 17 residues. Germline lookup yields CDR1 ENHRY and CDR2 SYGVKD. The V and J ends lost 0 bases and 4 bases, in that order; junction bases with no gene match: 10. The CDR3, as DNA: TGTGCCATCAGTGAGTCGCTGGGAGGGGAGGACCCAGATACGCAGTATTTT. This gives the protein CAISESLGGEDPDTQYF.

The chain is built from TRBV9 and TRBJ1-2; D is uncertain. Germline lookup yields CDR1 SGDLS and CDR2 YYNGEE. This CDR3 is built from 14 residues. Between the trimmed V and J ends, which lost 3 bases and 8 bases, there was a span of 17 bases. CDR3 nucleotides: TGTGCCAGCAGCGCAAGATACTCAGGTGGCGGCTACACCTTC. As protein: CASSARYSGGGYTF.